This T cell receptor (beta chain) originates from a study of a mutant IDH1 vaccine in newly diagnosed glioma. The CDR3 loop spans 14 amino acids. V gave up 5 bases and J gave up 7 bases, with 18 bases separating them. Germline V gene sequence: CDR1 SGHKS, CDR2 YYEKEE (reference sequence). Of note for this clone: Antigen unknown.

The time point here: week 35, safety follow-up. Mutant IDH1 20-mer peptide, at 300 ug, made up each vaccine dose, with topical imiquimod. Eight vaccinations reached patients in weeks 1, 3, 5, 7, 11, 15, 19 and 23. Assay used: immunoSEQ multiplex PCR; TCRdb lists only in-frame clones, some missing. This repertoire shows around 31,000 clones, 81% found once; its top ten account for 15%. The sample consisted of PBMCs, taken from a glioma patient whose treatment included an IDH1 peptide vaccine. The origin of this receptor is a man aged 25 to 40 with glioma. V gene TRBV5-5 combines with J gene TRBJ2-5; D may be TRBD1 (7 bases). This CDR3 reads CASRQQGEEVTQYF. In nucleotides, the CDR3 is TGTGCCAGCAGACAGCAGGGGGAGGAAGTGACCCAGTACTTC.